This T cell receptor (beta chain) comes out of a study of shared clonotypes between healthy human individuals (dated by TCRdb to 2019 to 2021). General notes on the study: The cohort included three men and a couple of women between 18 and 49 years of age. The study deeply sequenced blood TCR repertoires of about 5 healthy adults to estimate repertoire size and the extent of clonotype sharing between individuals. Leukapheresis yielded between about 0.85 and 10 billion PBMCs per donor. To increase sequencing depth and limit assay-specific biases, different laboratories used diverse techniques to prepare libraries and sequence TCR repertoires. Study-wide findings and limitations: The small number of donors limited the genetic and exposure-history diversity represented. Sampling was limited to blood, and TCR repertoires in tissue likely differ from TCR repertoires in blood. Based on pairwise subsampling, the degree of clonotype sharing among donors was expected to be affected by sequencing depth.

Using the deep immunoSEQ assay, TCR CDR3 regions were amplified from genomic DNA by multiplex PCR. Extracted genomic DNA from each cell subset was spread evenly across all wells of several immunoSEQ 96-well plates, with each plate serving as a replicate. For unsorted PBMC, around 290 ng of genomic DNA, equivalent to about 30,000 T cell genomes, went into each replicate PCR. Ten immunoSEQ deep assay plates were used to sequence the unsorted PBMC genomic DNA. The purified libraries were quantified using a Qubit 3.0 fluorometer, sized with a Bioanalyzer 2100, and then quantified again using the KAPA Library Quantification kit. Every immunoSEQ 96-well plate was sequenced on a dedicated single-read 150-cycle Illumina NextSeq 550 flow cell. Per the authors' processing: The immunoSEQ output contained only junctional sequences without quality scores, so filtering could not match that applied to full-length reads. To assign V/J genes and CDR3, sequences were annotated using PyIR, a Python wrapper for IgBLAST v1.9, with IMGT germline references. Reads were removed for weak V/J assignments (E-value above 1e-6), missing CDR3, stop codons, out-of-frame junctions, or ambiguous translated residues. V3J clonotypes were defined by identical inferred V gene, J gene, and CDR3 amino acid sequence. Percentage overlap between repertoires was calculated by dividing the number of shared unique clonotypes by the size of the smaller repertoire. RTK rarefaction, the Chao1 estimator, and Recon v2.1 estimates of unobserved clonotypes were used to assess repertoire richness. TCRdb obtained this table from immuneACCESS and retained in-frame rearrangements with V and J assigned. These tables miss some clones; where compared with another copy, unresolved V genes account for less than half of the shortfall, and the remainder is unexplained. V and J calls and clone size follow that table, whereas D and trimming were derived from the DNA. For this sample there are around 95,000 clones; around half appear just once. Jointly, the top ten make up about 16% of the sample.

From cysteine to phenylalanine, the CDR3 is 16 amino acids long. The read is trimmed to its CDR3 DNA, 48 bases read in frame from base 1. The germline V gene sets CDR1 to MDHEN and CDR2 to SYDVKM. V and J are trimmed by 4 bases and 1 base, and the gene matches miss 5 bases of the junction. As regards this clone: Its antigen has not been determined. Base qualities are not provided; no much larger clone lies one nucleotide away.

Donors were healthy HIV-negative adults with no recently reported acute infections or vaccinations. Every donor was a Caucasian adult living in Nashville, Tennessee, USA. For unsorted samples, tens of millions of PBMCs were counted and genomic DNA was extracted with the QIAamp DNA Blood Mini kit. Blood was obtained by leukapheresis, after which PBMCs were separated by Ficoll-Histopaque density gradient centrifugation and cryopreserved in liquid nitrogen vapor phase. The TCR sequence derives from a woman aged 40 to 49 in good health. Some clones in this sample may be carry-over from other donors' samples. The chain uses TRBV28 and TRBJ2-3, with 10 central nucleotides matching TRBD2. The sequenced material came from PBMCs. The encoded CDR3 is CASSSGGTSGTDTQYF. The DNA sequence follows: TGTGCCAGCAGTTCCGGCGGGACTAGCGGCACAGATACGCAGTATTTT.